This T cell receptor beta chain was captured in a study of OX40 agonist ivuxolimab in advanced cancers. Study overall: People who had prior anti-PD-1, anti-PD-L1 or anti-CTLA-4 therapy could take part, and around 40% had some.

Sequenced by immunoSEQ multiplex PCR; TCRdb stores in-frame clones only, minus some. The repertoire has roughly 99,000 clones, approximately 89% of them found once; the top ten carry around 1.2%. The CDR3 contains 15 residues. CDR1 is GTSNPN, CDR2 SVGIG, per germline (reference sequence). Trimming took 8 bases from V and 0 from J, leaving 18 bases between them. The sequence came from an adult with an advanced solid tumor such as melanoma, head and neck, liver or kidney cancer. V and J are TRBV30 and TRBJ2-3; D is ambiguous. The sample here was CD4+ or CD8+ T cells sorted from blood, taken in a trial of the OX40 agonist ivuxolimab. The CDR3 loop is CAQKMENSSTDTQYF. Written as DNA, the CDR3 is TGTGCCCAAAAAATGGAGAACTCTAGCACAGATACGCAGTATTTT.